One sample yielded the 24 T cell receptor beta chains listed below, sequenced in a study of shared clonotypes between healthy human individuals. Sequencing was performed with immunoSEQ multiplex PCR; in TCRdb, only in-frame clones are kept and a portion is missing. The sample records nearly 1 million clones, around three quarters being singletons. The material sequenced was memory CD4+ T cells sorted from blood. The subset was: CD45RA-negative fraction. These receptor sequences come from a man in his late teens or twenties in good health.

CDR3 in DNA: TGTGCCAGCAGCTTAGGACACCAAACAGATACGCAGTATTTT. As protein: CASSLGHQTDTQYF. This chain connects TRBV11-3 to TRBJ2-3; no clear D. Trimming pared 1 base from V and 3 bases from J, leaving 8 bases between. Germline CDR1 reads SGHNT; CDR2 reads YENEEA. The CDR3 is 14 residues long.

The chain recombines TRBV7-8 with TRBJ2-2; 7 bases map to TRBD2. From germline, CDR1 is SGHVS and CDR2 FQNEAQ. V trimming: 5 bases; J trimming: 0 bases; junction bases outside the gene matches: 6. This CDR3 is 16 amino acids long. Written as DNA, the CDR3 is TGTGCCAGCAGCCCGCTTGCGGGGGCGAACACCGGGGAGCTGTTTTTT. Translated, it gives CASSPLAGANTGELFF.

The V call is TRBV30, the J call TRBJ2-7, with D possibly TRBD1 on 6 matching bases. Deletions cut 3 bases from V and 1 base from J, with 13 bases between. There are 14 residues in the CDR3. Germline V gene sequence: CDR1 GTSNPN, CDR2 SVGIG (reference sequence). CDR3 nucleotide sequence: TGTGCCTGGAGAATTGCAGGGGCTTCCTACGAGCAGTACTTC. Translated, it gives CAWRIAGASYEQYF.

This rearrangement joins TRBV19 to TRBJ1-5; D is uncertain. This CDR3 has 15 residues. V was pared by 1 base and J by 4 bases, with 11 bases between. Germline assignment: CDR1 LNHDA and CDR2 SQIVND (reference sequence). The CDR3 coding sequence is TGTGCCAGTAGTATAGGGCCCGTTGGGAATCAGCCCCAGCATTTT. Amino acids: CASSIGPVGNQPQHF.

Turning to this clone: Other DNA sequences in the same sample also yield this CDR3. The chain couples TRBV5-1 to TRBJ2-7, with TRBD2 as a possible D gene (5 bases). The CDR3 loop spans 12 amino acids. Germline loops: CDR1 SGHRS, CDR2 YFSETQ. Trimming took 0 bases from V and 6 from J, leaving 7 bases between them. The CDR3 here is CASSLEGAEQYF. In nucleotides, the CDR3 is TGCGCCAGCAGCTTGGAGGGAGCCGAGCAGTACTTC.

This clone showed up just a few times. CDR3 loop: CASSLPAGRDLHF. CDR3 coding DNA: TGTGCCAGCAGCTTGCCCGCGGGCAGGGACCTCCACTTT. The rearrangement uses TRBV7-9 and TRBJ1-6, with a weak D call TRBD1 (5 bases). Trimming removed 3 bases at V and 15 bases at J, with 15 bases between. The V gene's germline CDR1 is SEHNR and CDR2 FQNEAQ (reference sequence). The CDR3 length is 13 residues.

With respect to this clone: At the DNA level, this CDR3 is encoded by other sequences in the same sample as well. The genes are TRBV4-3 and TRBJ1-2; D not resolved. CDR1 is LGHNA and CDR2 is YSLEER in the germline V gene. The ends were cut back, 0 bases at V and 5 bases at J, with 7 bases in the middle. The CDR3 totals 13 residues. This CDR3 reads CASSQDTGYGYTF. CDR3 bases: TGCGCCAGCAGCCAAGATACGGGGTATGGCTACACCTTC.

The rearrangement links TRBV5-1 to TRBJ2-1; tentatively, D is TRBD1 or TRBD2 (5 bases each). The CDR3 has 15 amino acids. Germline-derived CDR1 and CDR2 are SGHRS and YFSETQ. V gave up 4 bases and J gave up 3 bases, with 14 bases separating them. CDR3 nucleotides: TGCGCCAGCAGCGCGTCCGGGACGGACTACAATGAGCAGTTCTTC. This encodes CASSASGTDYNEQFF. The full variable domain, its missing parts supplied by reference TRBV5-1 and TRBJ2-1, is KAGVTQTPRYLIKTRGQQVTLSCSPISGHRSVSWYQQTPGQGLQFLFEYFSETQRNKGNFPGRFSGRQFSNSRSEMNVSTLELGDSALYLCASSASGTDYNEQFFGPGTRLTVL.

Concerning this clone itself: This specimen includes other DNA sequences encoding the same CDR3. The genes are TRBV5-1 and TRBJ2-5; D might be TRBD1 or TRBD2, each matching 6 bases. The CDR3 has 14 residues. From germline, CDR1 is SGHRS and CDR2 YFSETQ. V lost 0 bases and J lost 2, with 8 bases in between. As DNA, the CDR3 is TGCGCCAGCAGCTTGGCGGGGGCACAAGAGACCCAGTACTTC. Encoded protein: CASSLAGAQETQYF.

The V gene is TRBV6-4, the J gene TRBJ2-3, with D possibly being TRBD1 (6 bases). The CDR3 totals 14 residues. Germline values: CDR1 MRHNA, CDR2 SNTAGT. V lost 7 bases, J lost 2 bases, and 13 bases lay in between. The CDR3 region is CASKGDGFTDTQYF. CDR3 in DNA: TGTGCCAGCAAGGGGGACGGCTTCACAGATACGCAGTATTTT.

In nucleotides, the CDR3 is TGTGCCAGCAGTTTAGTCAGGGTGAGGTACGGCTACACCTTC. It translates to CASSLVRVRYGYTF. This chain connects TRBV28 to TRBJ1-2; D perhaps matches TRBD1 (5 bases). Trimming left V 2 bases short and J 8 bases short, with 15 bases between. CDR1 and CDR2 from the germline V gene are MDHEN and SYDVKM. The CDR3 covers 14 residues.

V and J are TRBV9 and TRBJ1-6; D perhaps matches TRBD1 (5 bases). This CDR3 contains 17 residues. CDR1 and CDR2 from the germline V gene are SGDLS and YYNGEE. Trimming pared 4 bases from V and 0 bases from J, leaving 14 bases between. The CDR3, as DNA: TGTGCCAGCAGCTCCCCCGGGGGTAGCTCCTATAATTCACCCCTCCACTTT. Its translation: CASSSPGGSSYNSPLHF.

This chain uses TRBV29-1 with TRBJ2-2; TRBD2 is a possible D gene (6 bases). The germline V and J ends were trimmed by 3 bases and 2 bases, with 13 bases remaining between them. The CDR3 has 15 residues. Germline CDR1 is SQVTM and CDR2 is ANQGSEA. In DNA form, the CDR3 reads TGCAGCGTTGAGCGGGACGAGATTAACACCGGGGAGCTGTTTTTT. Translated: CSVERDEINTGELFF.

V and J are TRBV5-1 and TRBJ1-6; 11 bases are shared with TRBD1. Germline V lookup: CDR1 SGHRS, CDR2 YFSETQ. Losses at the gene ends were 0 bases for V and 8 bases for J; bases not matched to a gene: 4. The CDR3 is 16 residues long. CDR3 amino acids: CASSLAGQGVYSPLHF. Here the CDR3 DNA reads TGCGCCAGCAGCTTGGCGGGACAGGGGGTTTATTCACCCCTCCACTTT.

The rearrangement joins TRBV7-2 to TRBJ2-3; 11 bases are a match to TRBD2. CDR1 is SGHTA, CDR2 FQGNSA, per germline. The CDR3 extends over 16 amino acids. Losses at the gene ends were 2 bases for V and 4 bases for J; bases not matched to a gene: 5. CDR3 loop: CASSLNPSGGSDTQYF. CDR3 nucleotide sequence: TGTGCCAGCAGCTTAAATCCTAGCGGGGGGTCAGATACGCAGTATTTT.

The chain carries TRBV7-3 and TRBJ2-5, with 10 bases matching TRBD2. Germline V CDR1 and CDR2: SGHTA, FQGTGA. This CDR3 contains 15 residues. Trimming at V came to 4 bases and at J to 5 bases, leaving 7 bases not matched to a gene. The CDR3 loop is CASSSLAGAGETQYF. The CDR3 region has the DNA TGTGCCAGCAGCTCCCTAGCGGGGGCGGGGGAGACCCAGTACTTC.

The J gene is TRBJ2-7, the V gene TRBV2, with a tentative D call TRBD1 (6 bases). The germline V gene has CDR1 SNHLY and CDR2 FYNNEI. This CDR3 has 14 residues. V gave up 1 base and J gave up 3 bases, with 10 bases separating them. Written as DNA, the CDR3 is TGTGCCAGCAGTGAAGGGGACATCCGCTACGAGCAGTACTTC. Translation gives CASSEGDIRYEQYF.

The gene calls are TRBV9 and TRBJ1-1; the D gene is possibly TRBD1 (5 bases). This CDR3 is built from 14 residues. V was clipped by 4 bases and J by 1 base, with 11 bases between them. Germline assignment: CDR1 SGDLS and CDR2 YYNGEE. DNA for the CDR3: TGTGCCAGCAGCCCTCGGACACAGAACACTGAAGCTTTCTTT. Residues: CASSPRTQNTEAFF.

This clone has at least ten counts. The chain has TRBV11-2 and TRBJ1-6; D may be TRBD1 (5 bases). Germline V lookup: CDR1 SGHAT, CDR2 FQNNGV. The germline V and J ends were trimmed by 0 bases and 0 bases, with 15 bases remaining between them. CDR3 size: 19 residues. The CDR3 region has the DNA TGTGCCAGCAGCTTAGATTGGGGGTCCCAAAGCTCCTATAATTCACCCCTCCACTTT. This translates into CASSLDWGSQSSYNSPLHF.

The rearrangement links TRBV5-1 to TRBJ1-1, with D perhaps matching TRBD1 (5 bases). The CDR3 contains 14 residues. V was cut by 4 bases and J by 5 bases, with 15 bases left in between. CDR1 and CDR2 (germline): SGHRS, YFSETQ. In DNA, the CDR3 is TGCGCCAGCAGCGCAGCACGCAGGGCTACTGAAGCTTTCTTT. Its protein is CASSAARRATEAFF.

This rearrangement joins TRBV6-7 to TRBJ1-4; the D gene is possibly TRBD1 (6 bases). Being an ORF, TRBV6-7 has a function that is uncertain. The V end was cut by 3 bases, the J end by 3 bases, with 11 bases between. The CDR3 has 15 amino acids. The CDR3 loop reads CASSYIGTSNEKLFF. The CDR3 DNA follows: TGTGCCAGCAGTTATATCGGGACATCTAATGAAAAACTGTTTTTT.

The chain uses TRBV5-4 and TRBJ2-1, with 8 bases fitting TRBD1. Germline V CDR1 and CDR2: SGHNT, YYREEE (reference sequence). This CDR3 has 15 residues. V shed 4 bases and J 3 bases; nucleotides not matched to a gene: 6. The CDR3: CASSRDRGGYNEQFF. The CDR3, as DNA: TGTGCCAGCAGCCGAGACAGGGGAGGCTACAATGAGCAGTTCTTC.

The J gene is TRBJ2-7, the V gene TRBV14, with 8 bases identical to TRBD1. The CDR3 totals 16 residues. Germline V lookup: CDR1 SGHDN, CDR2 FVKESK. The ends lost 3 bases at V and 6 bases at J; junction bases unmatched: 13. CDR3 DNA sequence: TGTGCCAGCAGCCAGCCCGGGACAGGAAGGACCTCCGAGCAGTACTTC. Its translation: CASSQPGTGRTSEQYF.

The chain has TRBV25-1 and TRBJ1-5; 12 bases map to TRBD1. Germline CDR1 MGHDK, CDR2 SYGVNS. Trimming at V came to 8 bases and at J to 2 bases, leaving 13 bases not matched to a gene. The CDR3 totals 18 residues. The CDR3 loop is CASLPGTGGAECNQPQHF. CDR3 bases: TGTGCCAGCCTCCCCGGGACAGGGGGCGCAGAGTGCAATCAGCCCCAGCATTTT.